These T cell receptor beta chains were read from a single sample in a study of blood T cell repertoires in COVID-19. TCRdb's table, derived via immunoSEQ multiplex PCR, lists solely in-frame clones and lacks some. The sample has roughly 460,000 clones, about 87% seen once. The sequencing input was peripheral blood. These receptors were collected from a man aged 18 to 30 with COVID-19, enrolled during active disease. The CDR3 runs from the conserved cysteine through the conserved F or W. Fields, in order: J gene, D gene, clone size, V gene, CDR3 DNA, CDR3 protein. D genes are given only for firm matches. Size tells how often a clone was seen (once, few, many) or the class of an expanded clone, and some rows leave it out.

TRBJ1-2 NA NA TRBV5-1 TGCGCCAGCAGTGGCGAGGAAAAGGCTGGCTACACCTTC CASSGEEKAGYTF
TRBJ2-1 TRBD2 NA TRBV6-6 TGTGCCAGCAGTGGGACTAGCGGGGGGGCCGGTGAGCAGTTCTTC CASSGTSGGAGEQFF
TRBJ2-1 TRBD1 NA TRBV7-3 TGTGCCAGCAGCCCCCCGGAAGGGGGCTCTTCCTACAATGAGCAGTTCTTC CASSPPEGGSSYNEQFF
TRBJ2-5 NA NA TRBV3-1/TRBV3-2 TGTGCCAGCAGCAGGGGGGAGACCCAGTACTTC CASSRGETQYF
TRBJ1-1 NA NA TRBV9 TGTGCCAGCAGCGCTGGGTCCGGGGACACTGAAGCTTTCTTT CASSAGSGDTEAFF
TRBJ2-2 TRBD2 NA TRBV11-1 TGTGCCAGCAGCTTATTCCCTAGCGGGACCTACGGGGAGCTGTTTTTT CASSLFPSGTYGELFF
TRBJ1-5 NA few TRBV7-9 TGTGCCAGCAGCTTAGGGGGGCTCGATCAGCCCCAGCATTTT CASSLGGLDQPQHF
TRBJ2-5 TRBD1 NA TRBV18 TGTGCCAGCTCACAGGGACAGCAAGAGACCCAGTACTTC CASSQGQQETQYF
TRBJ2-2 NA NA TRBV19 TGTGCCAGTACGGGGAGGTCCACCGGGGAGCTGTTTTTT CASTGRSTGELFF
TRBJ2-5 TRBD1 NA TRBV4-2 TGTGCCAGCAGCAGTACAGGGGGCCGGGAGACCCAGTACTTC CASSSTGGRETQYF
TRBJ1-5 NA NA TRBV6-5 TGTGCCAGCCCGGGATACAATCAGCCCCAGCATTTT CASPGYNQPQHF
TRBJ2-2 TRBD2 NA TRBV7-8 TGTGCCAGCAGCTTGCTAGCGGGGGGGCTCGTCGGGGAGCTGTTTTTT CASSLLAGGLVGELFF
TRBJ2-1 NA NA TRBV24-1 TGTGCCACCAGTCTCGGGGATCGTCACAATGAGCAGTTCTTC CATSLGDRHNEQFF
TRBJ2-2 NA NA TRBV2 TGTGCCAGCACCTCGAACACCGGGGAGCTGTTTTTT CASTSNTGELFF
TRBJ2-2 NA NA TRBV6-5 TGTGCCACCATATTTTTGAGAGACACCGGGGAGCTGTTTTTT CATIFLRDTGELFF
TRBJ2-2 NA NA TRBV24-1 TGTGCCACCGCAGAGAGAGGCCTTCGGACCGGGGAGCTGTTTTTT CATAERGLRTGELFF
TRBJ2-1 NA NA TRBV6-5 TGTGCCAGCATTGCCGCGGGGGCCTCCGGTGAGCAGTTCTTC CASIAAGASGEQFF
TRBJ1-1 TRBD1 NA TRBV27 TGTGCCAGCAGTTCCAGGGGGACAGGGACCATGAACACTGAAGCTTTCTTT CASSSRGTGTMNTEAFF
TRBJ2-1 TRBD2 NA TRBV5-1 TGCGCCAGCAGCTCCCCCGGACTAGCGGGTAACTCCTACAATGAGCAGTTCTTC CASSSPGLAGNSYNEQFF
TRBJ1-6 NA NA TRBV7-9 TGTGCCAGCAGCTTAGCGCACAGAAGTTCACCCCTCCACTTT CASSLAHRSSPLHF
TRBJ1-2 NA NA TRBV5-4 TGTGCCAGCAGCTTGGACAGGGTGGGCTATGGCTACACCTTC CASSLDRVGYGYTF
TRBJ2-1 TRBD2 few TRBV7-2 TGTGCCAGCAGCCTGACTAGCGGACCCTACAATGAGCAGTTCTTC CASSLTSGPYNEQFF
TRBJ2-7 TRBD1 NA TRBV19 TGTGCCAGTAGCTCCGGGACAGCCTACGAGCAGTACTTC CASSSGTAYEQYF
TRBJ2-3 TRBD1 NA TRBV2 TGTGCCACAAGTCCGGGACAGGGGGCTACAGATACGCAGTATTTT CATSPGQGATDTQYF
TRBJ1-2 NA NA TRBV4-1 TGCGCCAGCAGCCAAGAGCACAGGAACGGCTACACCTTC CASSQEHRNGYTF
TRBJ2-5 NA once TRBV3-1/TRBV3-2 TGTGCCAGCAGCCAAATGGCAGAGACCCAGTACTTC CASSQMAETQYF
TRBJ2-3 NA NA TRBV5-8 TGTGCCAGCAGCCGGACGGGGGAGGCCTATGGGATAGATACGCAGTATTTT CASSRTGEAYGIDTQYF
TRBJ2-7 NA NA TRBV20-1 TGCAGTGCTAGTTTGCGCGGGGGCCCTAGGAACGAGCAGTACTTC CSASLRGGPRNEQYF
TRBJ1-3 NA NA TRBV7-8 TGTGCCAGCAGCTTTTCGGGGGCTGGAAACACCATATATTTT CASSFSGAGNTIYF
TRBJ1-4 NA NA TRBV19 TGTGCCAGTAGTACGATTCGGGAAAAACTGTTTTTT CASSTIREKLFF
TRBJ1-2 NA NA TRBV5-4 TGTGCCAGCAGCTACATCCCCGGGGAGGGGAATGGCTACACCTTC CASSYIPGEGNGYTF
TRBJ2-5 NA NA TRBV5-8 TGTGCCAGCACCGACATCAGGGTCCAAGAGACCCAGTACTTC CASTDIRVQETQYF
TRBJ2-3 TRBD2 NA TRBV29-1 TGCAGCGTCCACCAGCGGGGCCTCACAGATACGCAGTATTTT CSVHQRGLTDTQYF
TRBJ1-4 NA NA TRBV4-1 TGCGCCAGCAGCCCAACAGGGCTCGATGAAAAACTGTTTTTT CASSPTGLDEKLFF
TRBJ2-7 TRBD1 NA TRBV10-3 TGTGCCATCGGCAAAGACAGGGTAGGCGACGAGCAGTACTTC CAIGKDRVGDEQYF
TRBJ1-2 NA once TRBV9 TGTGCCAGCAGCCCCCACTCCTATGGCTACACCTTC CASSPHSYGYTF
TRBJ2-7 NA NA TRBV3-1/TRBV3-2 TGTGCCAGCAGCCAAAGGACTGACGGCGACGAGCAGTACTTC CASSQRTDGDEQYF
TRBJ2-2 TRBD1 few TRBV6-4 TGTGCCAGCAGGCGACAGGGAAGCGACACCGGGGAGCTGTTTTTT CASRRQGSDTGELFF
TRBJ1-4 NA NA TRBV7-2 TGTGCCAGCAGCTTAAGGGCACAGGGAGTGGGAGAACTGTTTTTT CASSLRAQGVGELFF
TRBJ1-1 NA NA TRBV12-3/TRBV12-4 TGTGCCAGCAGTTTACTGGGCCCCAGTGAAGCTTTCTTT CASSLLGPSEAFF
TRBJ1-2 NA NA TRBV15 TGTGCCACCAGCAGATGGGGGAGGGAGGGCGGCTACACCTTC CATSRWGREGGYTF
TRBJ2-2 TRBD1 NA TRBV7-3 TGTGCCAGCAGCTTAAATCAGGGGGCGAACACCGGGGAGCTGTTTTTT CASSLNQGANTGELFF